What follows describes a single T cell receptor beta chain. The antigen remains undetermined. The use of a sample-barcoded 5' primer and a J-beta primer mix characterized a second PCR of about 7 to 12 cycles. MiXCR was run by TCRdb on the 5' RACE reads, yielding one entry per CDR3 protein. The repertoire holds about 640,000 distinct CDR3 sequences, about 53% seen once, with roughly 34% in the top ten. The data belong to a study of blood T cells in healthy people across ages. General study results and limits: Unknown CMV status may confound age-related changes in expanded clones.

Germline V gene sequence: CDR1 DFQATT, CDR2 SNEGSKA (reference sequence). The CDR3 extends over 14 amino acids. The TCR was taken from a man in his fifties or sixties in good health. Sequenced input: blood. This sequence joins TRBV20-1 and TRBJ2-7, with D possibly matching TRBD2 (6 bases). Matching the DNA end better, TRBJ2-4 makes the J call doubtful. In DNA form, the CDR3 reads TGCAGTGCTAGATCGGCGGGAACCAAAAACATTCAGTACTTC. Its protein is CSARSAGTKNIQYF.